This TCR beta chain derives from a study of blood T cell repertoires in COVID-19. The protocol was immunoSEQ multiplex PCR, while the TCRdb copy is restricted to in-frame clones and leaves out a portion. This sample has around 150,000 clones, with 70% to 90% found just once. Trimming left V 5 bases short and J 2 bases short, with 16 bases between. This CDR3 region has 16 residues. In germline, CDR1 is SGHNT, CDR2 YYREEE (reference sequence). Sequenced: PBMCs or T cells enriched from blood (not recorded which). This TCR was recovered from a woman in her forties or fifties who had recovered from COVID-19. This chain joins TRBV5-4 and TRBJ2-2; tentative D call: TRBD2 (6 bases). The CDR3 nucleotides read TGTGCCAGCAGTCCCGGACTAAGCCTTAACACCGGGGAGCTGTTTTTT. This codes for CASSPGLSLNTGELFF.